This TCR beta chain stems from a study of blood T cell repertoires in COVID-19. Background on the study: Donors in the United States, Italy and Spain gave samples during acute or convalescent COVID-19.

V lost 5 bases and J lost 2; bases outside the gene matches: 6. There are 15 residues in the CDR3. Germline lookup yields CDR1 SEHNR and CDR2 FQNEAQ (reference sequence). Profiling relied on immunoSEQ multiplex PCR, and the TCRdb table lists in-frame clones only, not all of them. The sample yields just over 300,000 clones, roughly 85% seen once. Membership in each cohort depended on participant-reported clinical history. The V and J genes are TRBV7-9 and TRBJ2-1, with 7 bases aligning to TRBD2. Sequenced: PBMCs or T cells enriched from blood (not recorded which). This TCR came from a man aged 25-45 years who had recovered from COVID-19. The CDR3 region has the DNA TGTGCCAGCAGCGCTCCGGGACTACCCTACAATGAGCAGTTCTTC. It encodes CASSAPGLPYNEQFF.